This TCR beta chain was retrieved from a study of blood T cell repertoires in COVID-19 (dated by TCRdb to the early 2020s). A note on the overall study: Samples from collaborators originated in the United States, Italy and Spain and spanned both the acute and convalescent phases of COVID-19. Samples came from the ongoing ImmuneRACE study (first 160 participants) plus 1,254 subjects from 6 global collaborators. Where available, HLA class I and class II types were taken from metadata supplied by the sample provider and were not determined by assay-based typing. A freely available public database, intended as a resource for researchers studying the immune response to SARS-CoV-2, is where the repertoires were released. Sample metadata almost always included a de-identified subject ID, COVID-19 status, age in years and sex. The prospective study material was composed of cDNA or gDNA derived from T cells, B-cell-depleted T cells, or PBMCs. Deeply sampled blood TCRbeta repertoires from subjects exposed to, actively infected with, or recovered from COVID-19 were included in the dataset. Here is what the overall study found, with its caveats: The amount of clinical and demographic metadata varied by source and participant and was provided uncurated.

This clone was detected a few times. It lacks a known antigen. No base-level quality is on record; no much larger clone is a single base apart. TCRbeta CDR3 regions were amplified from genomic DNA by means of the immunoSEQ Assay, a bias-controlled multiplex PCR. The source study handled its data this way. The number of nucleated cells in each sample was estimated from the amplification of reference gene primers within the assay. To quantify the absolute abundance of each unique TCRbeta CDR3 rearrangement, sequence reads were collapsed and filtered. For each sample, productive Simpson clonality was calculated by taking the square root of Simpson's diversity index across productive rearrangements. The table was pulled from immuneACCESS by TCRdb, which kept in-frame rearrangements only. Such tables lose some clones; where checked, under half of the loss comes from unresolved V genes, and the rest has no known cause. V and J calls plus clone size are reproduced from that table; the DNA served to infer D and trimming. This sample lists 200,000 or so clones; about 90% were detected once. In total, the top ten clones hold about 2.2% of the sample.

Each collaborating institution followed its own protocols to collect whole blood in K2EDTA tubes. For TCRbeta analysis, collaborators shipped samples in one of three forms: frozen whole blood, isolated PBMCs, or DNA extracted from either of those sample types. The CDR3, from cysteine to phenylalanine, totals 14 residues. Here the CDR3 DNA is all that survives: 42 bases in frame from base 1. Per the germline V gene, ENHRY is the CDR1 and SYGVKD is the CDR2. Deletion took 5 bases off V and 2 bases off J, with a span of 12 bases between the germline ends. The clonotype was recovered from a woman between 45 and 60 years old with acute or convalescent COVID-19. The rearranged chain carries TRBV10-3 and TRBJ1-2; the D segment could be TRBD1, given 5 matching bases. Specimen: peripheral blood. The base sequence is TGTGCCATCAGTCGAGGGGAGGGAAACTATGGCTACACCTTC. It specifies CAISRGEGNYGYTF.